Included here is one TCR beta chain sequence, with context. It has no known antigen specificity. No qualities accompany the bases; no much larger clone lies one base away. This record belongs to a study of shared clonotypes between healthy human individuals (TCRdb year 2020). As for the study more broadly: Two women and three men aged 18 to 49 years were included in the cohort. The study deeply sequenced blood TCR repertoires of 5 or 6 healthy adults to estimate repertoire size and the extent of clonotype sharing between individuals. For each donor, three plates each were used for CD4 naive and CD4 memory, two plates were used for CD8 naive, and one plate was used for CD8 memory. Per donor, leukapheresis produced somewhere between about 0.8 and 9 billion PBMCs. To increase sequencing depth and limit assay-specific biases, TCR repertoire library preparation and sequencing were carried out by different laboratories using diverse techniques.

Results and caveats for the whole study, not just this receptor: Sampling was restricted to blood, and TCR repertoires in tissues likely differ from the TCR repertoires found in blood. Larger estimated clonotype richness was generally found for naive subsets than for memory subsets. Sharing across several donors was observed for about 5% of naive CD4, 3% to 4% of naive CD8, over 2% of memory CD4, and 0.4% of memory CD8 clonotypes. The small number of donors limited the genetic and exposure-history diversity represented. Compared with non-shared clonotypes, clonotypes shared by all four sorted-subset donors had higher generation probabilities. Based on pairwise subsampling, the degree of clonotype sharing among donors was expected to be affected by sequencing depth. Rarefaction of sorted-subset datasets indicated incomplete sequencing despite the large sequencing depth.

Using the deep immunoSEQ assay, multiplex PCR amplified TCR CDR3 regions from genomic DNA. For each cell subset, the extracted genomic DNA was distributed evenly across all wells of several immunoSEQ 96-well plates, and each plate served as one replicate. For sorted subsets, roughly 190 ng of genomic DNA, equivalent to 25,000 to 35,000 T cell genomes, went into each replicate PCR. The purified libraries were quantified using a Qubit 3.0 fluorometer, sized with a Bioanalyzer 2100, and then quantified again using the KAPA Library Quantification kit. A separate single-read 150-cycle Illumina NextSeq 550 flow cell was used to sequence each immunoSEQ 96-well plate. From the authors' description of their analysis: Because the immunoSEQ output included only junctional sequences and no quality scores, the filtering could not be the same as the filtering used for full-length reads. To assign V/J genes and CDR3, sequences were annotated against IMGT germline references using PyIR, a Python wrapper for IgBLAST v1.9. Any read was removed if the V/J assignment was weak (E-value above 1e-6), the CDR3 was missing, or the read contained stop codons, out-of-frame junctions, or ambiguous translated residues. V3J clonotypes were defined as sequences sharing an identical inferred V gene, J gene, and CDR3 amino acid sequence. Percentage overlap between repertoires was calculated by dividing the number of shared unique clonotypes by the size of the smaller repertoire. Three approaches were used to assess repertoire richness: RTK rarefaction, the Chao1 estimator, and Recon v2.1 estimates of unobserved clonotypes. OLGA was used to compute generation probabilities for all TCRbeta clonotypes that the gDNA method yielded from several donors. Held by TCRdb, this immuneACCESS table contains in-frame sequences only and omits some clones. Under half of the omission traces to an unresolved V gene where checked; the cause of the rest is unknown. V and J calls and clone size are copied from that table; D and trimming were computed from the DNA. Counted in this sample were some 580,000 clones; 98% of them appeared once. Together, the top ten hold 0.25% to 0.35% of the sample.

CD8 naive samples were obtained by positive selection for CCR7 among CD45RO-negative cells, yielding a CD45RA+CCR7+ population from which TemRA cells were excluded. Donors were healthy HIV-negative adults with no recently reported acute infections or vaccinations. Every donor was a Caucasian adult residing in Nashville, Tennessee, USA. Blood was obtained by leukapheresis, after which PBMCs were separated by Ficoll-Histopaque density gradient centrifugation and cryopreserved in liquid nitrogen vapor phase. Purity and quantity of every magnetically sorted T cell population were checked by analytical flow cytometry. From each sorted fraction, genomic DNA was isolated and quantified by UV absorbance on a Nanodrop 2000c. This sequence was found in a young man in good health. The material sequenced was naive CD8+ T cells sorted from blood. The cell subset or site label of this sample denotes: CD45RA+CCR7+.

The sequence in DNA is TGTGCCAGCAGTGAGACCCTGCCCCTTGAAAAACTGTTTTTT. Its coded protein is CASSETLPLEKLFF. The rearrangement combines TRBV2 with TRBJ1-4, with no confidently assigned D gene. Cut back by 3 bases and 7 bases, the V and J ends lie 12 bases apart. The CDR3, cysteine through phenylalanine, is 14 amino acids long. CDR3 DNA is the only sequence kept; it has 42 bases, read in frame from the first base. CDR1 and CDR2 are drawn from the germline V gene: SNHLY, FYNNEI.